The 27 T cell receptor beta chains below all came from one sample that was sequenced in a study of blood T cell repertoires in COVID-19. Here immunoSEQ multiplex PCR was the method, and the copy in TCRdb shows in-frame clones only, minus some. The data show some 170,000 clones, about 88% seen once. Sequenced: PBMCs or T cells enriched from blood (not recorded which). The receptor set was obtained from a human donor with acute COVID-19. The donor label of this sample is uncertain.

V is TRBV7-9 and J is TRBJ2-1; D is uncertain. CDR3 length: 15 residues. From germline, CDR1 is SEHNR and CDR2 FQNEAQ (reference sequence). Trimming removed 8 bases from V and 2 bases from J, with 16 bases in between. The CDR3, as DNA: TGTGCCAGCCTATCTAGGCGAGTCCCCTACAATGAGCAGTTCTTC. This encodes CASLSRRVPYNEQFF.

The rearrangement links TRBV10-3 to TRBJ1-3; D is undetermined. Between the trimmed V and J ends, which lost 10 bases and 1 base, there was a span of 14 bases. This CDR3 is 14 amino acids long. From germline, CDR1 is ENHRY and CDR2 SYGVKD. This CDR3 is CATREGFSGNTIYF. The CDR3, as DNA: TGTGCCACCCGGGAAGGATTTTCTGGAAACACCATATATTTT.

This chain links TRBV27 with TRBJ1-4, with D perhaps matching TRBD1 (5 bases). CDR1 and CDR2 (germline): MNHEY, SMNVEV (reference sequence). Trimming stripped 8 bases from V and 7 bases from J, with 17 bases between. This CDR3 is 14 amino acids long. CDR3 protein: CASGWGGLVEKLFF. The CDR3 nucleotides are TGTGCCAGCGGTTGGGGGGGGTTGGTTGAAAAACTGTTTTTT.

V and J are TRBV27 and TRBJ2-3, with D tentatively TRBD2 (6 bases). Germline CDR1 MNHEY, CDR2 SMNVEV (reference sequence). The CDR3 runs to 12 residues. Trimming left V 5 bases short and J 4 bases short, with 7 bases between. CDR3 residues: CASSGGSDTQYF. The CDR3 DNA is TGTGCCAGCAGTGGGGGGTCAGATACGCAGTATTTT.

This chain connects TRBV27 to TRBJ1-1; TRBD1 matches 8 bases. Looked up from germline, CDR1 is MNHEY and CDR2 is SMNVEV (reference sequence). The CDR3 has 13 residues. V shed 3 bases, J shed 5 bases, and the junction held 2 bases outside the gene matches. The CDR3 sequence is CASSLDRVTEAFF. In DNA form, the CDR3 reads TGTGCCAGCAGTTTGGACAGGGTGACTGAAGCTTTCTTT.

The CDR3 here is CATTPHRTGRYEQYF. CDR3 nucleotide sequence: TGTGCCACCACCCCCCACCGGACAGGGCGCTACGAGCAGTACTTC. This sequence joins TRBV24-1 and TRBJ2-7; 8 bases line up with TRBD1. The CDR3 extends over 15 amino acids. The germline V gene has CDR1 KGHDR and CDR2 SFDVKD. The junction had 11 bases not matched to a gene; V was cut back by 8 bases and J by 3 bases.

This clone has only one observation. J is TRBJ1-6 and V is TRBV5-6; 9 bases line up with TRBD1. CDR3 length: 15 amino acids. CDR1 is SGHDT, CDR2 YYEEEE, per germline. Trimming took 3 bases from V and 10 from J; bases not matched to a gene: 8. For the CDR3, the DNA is TGTGCCAGCAGCTCAACAGGGGGCTCAGGGTCACCCCTCCACTTT. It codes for CASSSTGGSGSPLHF.

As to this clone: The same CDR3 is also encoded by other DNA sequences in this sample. The CDR3 reads CASSLTGGDSNQPQHF. CDR3 bases: TGTGCCAGCAGCTTAACCGGGGGGGATAGCAATCAGCCCCAGCATTTT. The chain joins TRBV5-5 to TRBJ1-5; D possibly corresponds to TRBD1 (5 bases). V dropped 2 bases and J dropped 0 bases, with 12 bases sitting between them. The CDR3 runs to 16 residues. Germline V gene data show CDR1 as SGHKS and CDR2 as YYEKEE (reference sequence).

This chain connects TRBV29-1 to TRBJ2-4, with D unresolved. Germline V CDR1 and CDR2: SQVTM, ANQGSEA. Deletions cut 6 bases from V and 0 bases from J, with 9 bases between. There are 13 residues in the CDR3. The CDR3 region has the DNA TGCAGCGTAGCGACGTTAGCCAAAAACATTCAGTACTTC. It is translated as CSVATLAKNIQYF.

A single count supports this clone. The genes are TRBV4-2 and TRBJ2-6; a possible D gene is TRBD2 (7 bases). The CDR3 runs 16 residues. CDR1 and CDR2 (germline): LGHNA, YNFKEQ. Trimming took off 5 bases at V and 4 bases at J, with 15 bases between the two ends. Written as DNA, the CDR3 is TGTGCCAGCAGCGCGGGGGACATCACGGGGGCCAACGTCCTGACTTTC. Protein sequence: CASSAGDITGANVLTF.

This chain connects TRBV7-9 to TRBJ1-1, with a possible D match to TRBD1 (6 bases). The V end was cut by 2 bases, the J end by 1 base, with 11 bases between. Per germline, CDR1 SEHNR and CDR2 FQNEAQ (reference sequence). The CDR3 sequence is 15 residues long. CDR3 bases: TGTGCCAGCAGCTTAAAGAGGACAGCGAACACTGAAGCTTTCTTT. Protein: CASSLKRTANTEAFF. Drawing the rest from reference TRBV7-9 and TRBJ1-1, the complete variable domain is DTGVSQNPRHKITKRGQNVTFRCDPISEHNRLYWYRQTLGQGPEFLTYFQNEAQLEKSRLLSDRFSAERPKGSFSTLEIQRTEQGDSAMYLCASSLKRTANTEAFFGQGTRLTVV.

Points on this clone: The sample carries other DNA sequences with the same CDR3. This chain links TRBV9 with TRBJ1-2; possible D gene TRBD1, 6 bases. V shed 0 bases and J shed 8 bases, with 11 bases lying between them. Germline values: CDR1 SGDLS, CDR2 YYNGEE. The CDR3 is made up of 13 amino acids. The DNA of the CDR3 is TGTGCCAGCAGCGTAGAGCAGGGGAACGGCTACACCTTC. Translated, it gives CASSVEQGNGYTF.

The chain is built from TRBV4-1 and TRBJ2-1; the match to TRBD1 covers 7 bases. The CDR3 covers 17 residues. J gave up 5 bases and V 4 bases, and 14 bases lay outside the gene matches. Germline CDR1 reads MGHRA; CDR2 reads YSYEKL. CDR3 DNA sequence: TGCGCCAGCAGCCTCCCAGCCCACAGGGGCCCGAACAATGAGCAGTTCTTC. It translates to CASSLPAHRGPNNEQFF.

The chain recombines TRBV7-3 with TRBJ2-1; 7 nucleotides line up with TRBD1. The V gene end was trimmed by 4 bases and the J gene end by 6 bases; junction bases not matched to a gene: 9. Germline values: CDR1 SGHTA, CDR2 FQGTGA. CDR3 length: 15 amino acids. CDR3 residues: CASSSSGTVGNEQFF. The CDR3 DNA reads TGTGCCAGCAGCTCCTCCGGGACAGTCGGCAATGAGCAGTTCTTC.

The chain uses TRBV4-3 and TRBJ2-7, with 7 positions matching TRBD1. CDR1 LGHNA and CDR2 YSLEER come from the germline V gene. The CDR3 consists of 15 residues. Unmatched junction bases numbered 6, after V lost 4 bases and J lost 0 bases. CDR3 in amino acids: CASSRTGTDSYEQYF. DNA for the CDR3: TGCGCCAGCAGCCGAACTGGGACAGACTCCTACGAGCAGTACTTC.

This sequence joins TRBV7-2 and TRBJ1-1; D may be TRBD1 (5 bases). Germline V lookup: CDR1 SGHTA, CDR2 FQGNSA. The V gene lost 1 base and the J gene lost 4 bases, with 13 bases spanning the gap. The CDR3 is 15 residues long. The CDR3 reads CASSLGRGLSTEAFF. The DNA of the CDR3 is TGTGCCAGCAGCTTAGGGAGGGGCCTAAGCACTGAAGCTTTCTTT.

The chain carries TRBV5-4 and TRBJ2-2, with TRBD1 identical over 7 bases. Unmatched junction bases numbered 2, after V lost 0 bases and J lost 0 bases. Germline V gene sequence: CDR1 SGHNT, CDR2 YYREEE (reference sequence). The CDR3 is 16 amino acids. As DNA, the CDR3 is TGTGCCAGCAGCTTGGGGGACAGCACGAACACCGGGGAGCTGTTTTTT. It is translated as CASSLGDSTNTGELFF.

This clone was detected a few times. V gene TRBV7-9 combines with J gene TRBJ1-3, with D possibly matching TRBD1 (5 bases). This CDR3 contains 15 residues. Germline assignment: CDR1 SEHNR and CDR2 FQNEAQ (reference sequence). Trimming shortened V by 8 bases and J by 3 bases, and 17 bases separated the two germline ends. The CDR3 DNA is TGTGCCAGCGGGGGAGGAGGTCAAGTTGGAAACACCATATATTTT. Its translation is CASGGGGQVGNTIYF.

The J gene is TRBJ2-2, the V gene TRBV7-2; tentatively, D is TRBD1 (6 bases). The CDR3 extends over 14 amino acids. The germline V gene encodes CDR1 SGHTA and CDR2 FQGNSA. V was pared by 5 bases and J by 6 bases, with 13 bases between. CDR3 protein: CASSPGVAPGELFF. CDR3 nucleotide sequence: TGTGCCAGCAGCCCAGGGGTGGCCCCCGGGGAGCTGTTTTTT.

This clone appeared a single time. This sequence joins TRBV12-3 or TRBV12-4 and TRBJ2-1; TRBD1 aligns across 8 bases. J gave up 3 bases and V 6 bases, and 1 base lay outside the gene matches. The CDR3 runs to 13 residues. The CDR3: CASRTGVYNEQFF. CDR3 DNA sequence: TGTGCCAGCAGGACAGGGGTCTACAATGAGCAGTTCTTC.

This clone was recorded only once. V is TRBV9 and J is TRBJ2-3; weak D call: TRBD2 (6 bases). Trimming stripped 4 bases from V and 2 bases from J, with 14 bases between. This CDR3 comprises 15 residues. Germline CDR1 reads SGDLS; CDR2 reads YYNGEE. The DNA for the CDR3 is TGTGCCAGCAGCCTCTTGGGGGAGGCCACAGATACGCAGTATTTT. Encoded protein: CASSLLGEATDTQYF.

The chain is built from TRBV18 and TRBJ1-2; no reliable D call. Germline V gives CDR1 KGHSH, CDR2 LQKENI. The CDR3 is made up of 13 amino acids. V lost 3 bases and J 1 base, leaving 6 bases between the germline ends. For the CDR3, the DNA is TGTGCCAGCTCACCGACTGTTAACTATGGCTACACCTTC. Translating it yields CASSPTVNYGYTF.

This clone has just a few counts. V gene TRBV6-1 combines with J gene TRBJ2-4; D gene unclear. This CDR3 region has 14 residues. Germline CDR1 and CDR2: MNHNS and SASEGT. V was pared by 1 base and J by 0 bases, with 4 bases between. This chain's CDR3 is CASSEELAKNIQYF. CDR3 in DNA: TGTGCCAGCAGTGAAGAGCTAGCCAAAAACATTCAGTACTTC.

CDR3 nucleotide sequence: TGTGCCAGCAGCCACCGCAGGGGAAATGAGCAGTTCTTC. Amino acid sequence: CASSHRRGNEQFF. The chain carries TRBV6-2 or TRBV6-3 and TRBJ2-1, with D perhaps matching TRBD1 (6 bases). The ends were cut back, 6 bases at V and 7 bases at J, with 13 bases in the middle. Germline CDR1 MNHEY, CDR2 SVGEGT. This CDR3 is 13 amino acids long.

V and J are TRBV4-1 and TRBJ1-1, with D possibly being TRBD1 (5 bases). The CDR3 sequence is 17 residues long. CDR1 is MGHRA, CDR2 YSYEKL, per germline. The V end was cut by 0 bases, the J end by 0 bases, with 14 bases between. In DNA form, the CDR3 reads TGCGCCAGCAGCCAAGAAAGGGGCAGGCGGATGAACACTGAAGCTTTCTTT. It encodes CASSQERGRRMNTEAFF.

The CDR3 spells CATAEQGAGANVLTF. The CDR3 DNA sequence: TGTGCCACCGCCGAGCAGGGGGCTGGGGCCAACGTCCTGACTTTC. The V gene is TRBV10-3, the J gene TRBJ2-6; 7 bases are shared with TRBD1. CDR1 ENHRY and CDR2 SYGVKD come from the germline V gene. The junction had 8 bases not matched to a gene; V was cut back by 10 bases and J by 2 bases. CDR3 length equals 15 residues.

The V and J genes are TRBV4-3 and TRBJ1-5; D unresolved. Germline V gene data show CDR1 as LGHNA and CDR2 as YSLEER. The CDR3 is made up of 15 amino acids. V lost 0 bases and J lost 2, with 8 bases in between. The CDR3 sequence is CASSQDARGNQPQHF. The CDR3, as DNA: TGCGCCAGCAGCCAAGATGCGAGGGGCAATCAGCCCCAGCATTTT.